This paragraph covers one TCR beta chain sequence. Its specificity is unknown. These data belong to a study of CD4 T cells in relation to SARS-CoV-2 and coronaviruses. For the study at large: Shared crossreactive spike epitopes were mapped to their HLA restriction. The study's findings and limits: In roughly 65% of donors, memory CD4+ clonotypes crossrecognized SARS-CoV-2 and at least one common cold coronavirus spike.

TCRdb's copy holds only in-frame clones and misses some; the assay was immunoSEQ multiplex PCR. The sample includes about 37,000 clones, under 90% seen only once; the top ten take 3.5% to 5%. The sequence derives from an adult with COVID-19. Source material: naive CD4+ T cells from PBMCs, cultured in vitro. Subset meaning: naive CD4+ T cells isolated by negative enrichment.

As DNA, the CDR3 is TGTGCCTGGGGAGGCGGAATTAGCAATCAGCCCCAGCATTTT. Translating it yields CAWGGGISNQPQHF. V and J are TRBV30 and TRBJ1-5, with D hard to call. Germline V gene lookup returns CDR1 GTSNPN and CDR2 SVGIG (reference sequence). Trimming pared 5 bases from V and 0 bases from J, leaving 11 bases between. The CDR3 contains 14 residues.